The T cell receptor (beta chain) under discussion was sequenced for a study of blood T cell repertoires in COVID-19. Study-wide context: Sample material is recorded as cDNA or gDNA derived from T cells, B-cell-depleted T cells, or PBMCs.

The repertoire was sequenced with immunoSEQ multiplex PCR; TCRdb's copy has only in-frame clones and lacks some. The table records around 400,000 clones, over 80% of them present only once. The CDR3 totals 13 residues. Germline assignment: CDR1 SGHAT and CDR2 FQNNGV. The V end was cut by 5 bases, the J end by 9 bases, with 14 bases between. The clonotype was recovered from a woman aged 45-65 years who had recovered from COVID-19. V and J are TRBV11-2 and TRBJ1-5; D might be TRBD1 (5 bases). Sequenced input: PBMCs or T cells enriched from blood (not recorded which). CDR3 sequence reads: CASSPLPGGPQHF. The CDR3 region has the DNA TGTGCCAGCAGCCCTCTCCCCGGGGGGCCCCAGCATTTT.